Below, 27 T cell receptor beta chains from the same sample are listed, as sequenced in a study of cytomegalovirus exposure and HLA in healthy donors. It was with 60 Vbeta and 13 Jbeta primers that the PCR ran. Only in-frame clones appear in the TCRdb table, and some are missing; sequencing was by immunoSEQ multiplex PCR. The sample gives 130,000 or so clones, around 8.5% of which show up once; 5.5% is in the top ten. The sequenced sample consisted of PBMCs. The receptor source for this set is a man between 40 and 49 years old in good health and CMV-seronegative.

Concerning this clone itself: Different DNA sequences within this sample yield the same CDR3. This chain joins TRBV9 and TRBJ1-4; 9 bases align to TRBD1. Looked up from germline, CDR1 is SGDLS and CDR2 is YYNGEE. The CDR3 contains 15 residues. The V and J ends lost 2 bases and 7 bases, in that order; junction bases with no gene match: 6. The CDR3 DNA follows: TGTGCCAGCAGCGTCGGGGGGACAGGGTTTGAAAAACTGTTTTTT. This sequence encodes CASSVGGTGFEKLFF.

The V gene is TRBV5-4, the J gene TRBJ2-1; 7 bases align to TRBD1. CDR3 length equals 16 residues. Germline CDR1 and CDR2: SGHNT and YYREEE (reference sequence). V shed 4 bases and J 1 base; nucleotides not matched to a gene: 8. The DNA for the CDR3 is TGTGCCAGCAGCCCCCCGACAGGGAAATCCTACAATGAGCAGTTCTTC. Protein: CASSPPTGKSYNEQFF.

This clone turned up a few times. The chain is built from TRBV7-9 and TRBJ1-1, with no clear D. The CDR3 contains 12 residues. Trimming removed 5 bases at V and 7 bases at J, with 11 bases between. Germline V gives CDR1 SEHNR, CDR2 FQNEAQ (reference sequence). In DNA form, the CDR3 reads TGTGCCAGCAGCCGAGACTCTAATGAAGCTTTCTTT. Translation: CASSRDSNEAFF.

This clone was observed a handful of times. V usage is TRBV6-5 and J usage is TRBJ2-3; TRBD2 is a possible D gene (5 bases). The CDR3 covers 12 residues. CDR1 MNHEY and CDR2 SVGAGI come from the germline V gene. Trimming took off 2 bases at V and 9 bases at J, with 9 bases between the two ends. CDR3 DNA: TGTGCCAGCAGTTACGAGGGTTGGACGCAGTATTTT. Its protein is CASSYEGWTQYF.

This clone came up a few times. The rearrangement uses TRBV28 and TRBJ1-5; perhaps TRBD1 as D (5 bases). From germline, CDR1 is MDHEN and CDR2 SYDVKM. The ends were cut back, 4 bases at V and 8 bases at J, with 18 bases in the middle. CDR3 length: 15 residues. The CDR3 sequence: CASSSAGRGEEPQHF. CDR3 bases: TGTGCCAGCAGTTCCGCTGGGAGGGGAGAGGAGCCCCAGCATTTT.

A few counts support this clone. Here the CDR3 reads CASSVGTGKETQYF. In nucleotides, the CDR3 is TGTGCCAGCAGCGTCGGGACAGGAAAAGAGACCCAGTACTTC. The genes are TRBV9 and TRBJ2-5, with 8 positions matching TRBD1. CDR1 and CDR2 (germline): SGDLS, YYNGEE. This CDR3 contains 14 residues. Losses at the gene ends were 2 bases for V and 3 bases for J; bases not matched to a gene: 3.

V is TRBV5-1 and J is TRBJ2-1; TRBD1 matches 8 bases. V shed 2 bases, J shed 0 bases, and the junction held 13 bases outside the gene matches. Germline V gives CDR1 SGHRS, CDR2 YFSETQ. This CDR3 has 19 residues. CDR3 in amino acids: CASSFHGTGPFSSYNEQFF. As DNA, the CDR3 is TGCGCCAGCAGCTTCCACGGGACAGGTCCCTTTAGCTCCTACAATGAGCAGTTCTTC.

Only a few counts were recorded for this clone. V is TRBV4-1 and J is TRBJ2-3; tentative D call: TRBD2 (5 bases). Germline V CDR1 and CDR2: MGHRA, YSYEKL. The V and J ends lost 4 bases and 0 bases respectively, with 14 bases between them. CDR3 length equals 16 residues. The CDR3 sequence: CASSRVARTSTDTQYF. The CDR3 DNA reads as TGCGCCAGCAGCCGCGTTGCTAGGACTAGCACAGATACGCAGTATTTT.

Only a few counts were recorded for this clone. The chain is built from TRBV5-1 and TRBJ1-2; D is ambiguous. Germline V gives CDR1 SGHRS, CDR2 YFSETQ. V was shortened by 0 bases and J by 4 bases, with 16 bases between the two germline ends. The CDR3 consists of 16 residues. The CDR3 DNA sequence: TGCGCCAGCAGCTTGGAAGTAGGTCTGTCGGGCTATGGCTACACCTTC. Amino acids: CASSLEVGLSGYGYTF.

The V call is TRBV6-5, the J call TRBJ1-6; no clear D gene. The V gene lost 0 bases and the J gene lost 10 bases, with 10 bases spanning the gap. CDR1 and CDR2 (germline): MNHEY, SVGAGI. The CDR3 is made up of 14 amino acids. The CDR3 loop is CASSYSTGGSPLHF. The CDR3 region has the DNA TGTGCCAGCAGTTACTCGACGGGTGGGTCACCCCTCCACTTT.

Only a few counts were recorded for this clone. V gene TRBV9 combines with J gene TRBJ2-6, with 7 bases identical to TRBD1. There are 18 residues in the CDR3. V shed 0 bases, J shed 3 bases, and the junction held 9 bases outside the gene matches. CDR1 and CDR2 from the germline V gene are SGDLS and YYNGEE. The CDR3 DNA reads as TGTGCCAGCAGCGTAGAGAGGGGCAGGGGGAATGGGGCCAACGTCCTGACTTTC. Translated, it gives CASSVERGRGNGANVLTF.

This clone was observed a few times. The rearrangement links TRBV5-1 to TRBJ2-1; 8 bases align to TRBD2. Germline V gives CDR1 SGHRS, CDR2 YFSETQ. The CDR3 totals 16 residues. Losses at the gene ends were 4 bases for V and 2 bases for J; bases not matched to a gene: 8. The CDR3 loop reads CASSPGTRSTYNEQFF. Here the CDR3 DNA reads TGCGCCAGCAGCCCCGGGACTAGGAGTACCTACAATGAGCAGTTCTTC.

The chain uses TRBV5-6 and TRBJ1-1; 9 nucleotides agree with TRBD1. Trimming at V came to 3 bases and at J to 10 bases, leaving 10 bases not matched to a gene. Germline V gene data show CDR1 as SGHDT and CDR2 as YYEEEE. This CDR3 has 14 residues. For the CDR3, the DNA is TGTGCCAGCAGCTACGGACAGGGGACAAGACGAGCTTTCTTT. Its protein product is CASSYGQGTRRAFF.

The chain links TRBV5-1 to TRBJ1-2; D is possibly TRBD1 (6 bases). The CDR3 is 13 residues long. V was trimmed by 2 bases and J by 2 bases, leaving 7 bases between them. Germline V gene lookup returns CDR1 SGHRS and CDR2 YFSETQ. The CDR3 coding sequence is TGCGCCAGCAGCTTTGGACAGAACTATGGCTACACCTTC. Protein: CASSFGQNYGYTF.

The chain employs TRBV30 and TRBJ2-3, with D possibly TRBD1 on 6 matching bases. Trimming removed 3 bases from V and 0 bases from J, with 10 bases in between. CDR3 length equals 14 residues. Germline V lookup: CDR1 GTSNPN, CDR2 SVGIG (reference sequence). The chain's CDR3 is CAWRAGTSTDTQYF. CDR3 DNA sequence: TGTGCCTGGAGAGCCGGGACAAGCACAGATACGCAGTATTTT.

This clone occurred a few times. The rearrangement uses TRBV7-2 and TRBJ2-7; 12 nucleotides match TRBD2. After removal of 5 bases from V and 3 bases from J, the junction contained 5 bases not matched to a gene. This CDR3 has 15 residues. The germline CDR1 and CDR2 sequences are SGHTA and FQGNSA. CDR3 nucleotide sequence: TGTGCCAGCAGCCCGACTAGCGGGGGACTCTACGAGCAGTACTTC. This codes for CASSPTSGGLYEQYF.

CDR3 residues: CASRATDRGSYEQYF. The CDR3 DNA sequence: TGTGCCAGCAGGGCGACAGACAGGGGGTCCTACGAGCAGTACTTC. This chain connects TRBV5-5 to TRBJ2-7; 9 bases fit TRBD1. The CDR3 loop spans 15 amino acids. Germline CDR1 SGHKS, CDR2 YYEKEE (reference sequence). Trimming at V came to 5 bases and at J to 1 base, leaving 7 bases not matched to a gene.

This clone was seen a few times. The CDR3 nucleotides read TGCGCCAGCAGCCCCGGACAGAACTATGGCTACACCTTC. It specifies CASSPGQNYGYTF. The chain has TRBV4-1 and TRBJ1-2, with D perhaps TRBD1 (6 bases). V lost 4 bases and J lost 2, with 8 bases in between. The CDR3 extends over 13 amino acids. Germline CDR1 MGHRA, CDR2 YSYEKL.

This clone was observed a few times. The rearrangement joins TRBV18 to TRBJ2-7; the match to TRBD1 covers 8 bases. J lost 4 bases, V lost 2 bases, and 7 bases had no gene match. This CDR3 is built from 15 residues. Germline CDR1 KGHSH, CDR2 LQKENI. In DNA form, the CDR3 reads TGTGCCAGCTCACCAGGACAGGGAGGTTTTTACGAGCAGTACTTC. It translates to CASSPGQGGFYEQYF.

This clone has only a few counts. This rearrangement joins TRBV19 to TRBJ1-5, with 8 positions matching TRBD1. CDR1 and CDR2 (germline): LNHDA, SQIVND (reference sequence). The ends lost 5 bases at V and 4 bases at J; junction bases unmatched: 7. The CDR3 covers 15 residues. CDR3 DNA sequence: TGTGCCAGTAGTGCTCGACAGGGGAGGAATCAGCCCCAGCATTTT. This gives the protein CASSARQGRNQPQHF.

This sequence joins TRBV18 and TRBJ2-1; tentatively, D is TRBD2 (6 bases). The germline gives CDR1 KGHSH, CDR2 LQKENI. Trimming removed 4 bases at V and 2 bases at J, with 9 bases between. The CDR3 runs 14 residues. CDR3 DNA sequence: TGTGCCAGCTCACGCACGGGGGCCTACAATGAGCAGTTCTTC. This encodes CASSRTGAYNEQFF.

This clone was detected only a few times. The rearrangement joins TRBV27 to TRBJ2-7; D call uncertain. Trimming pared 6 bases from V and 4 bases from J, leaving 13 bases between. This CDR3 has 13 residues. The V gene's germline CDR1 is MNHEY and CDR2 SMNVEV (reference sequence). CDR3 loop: CASSPSVGYEQYF. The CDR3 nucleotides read TGTGCCAGCAGCCCTTCGGTTGGTTACGAGCAGTACTTC.

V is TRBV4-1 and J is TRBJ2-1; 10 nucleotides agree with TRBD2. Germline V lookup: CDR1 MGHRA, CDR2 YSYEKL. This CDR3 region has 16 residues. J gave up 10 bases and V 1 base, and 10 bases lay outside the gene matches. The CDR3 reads CASSQVLAGPLWEQFF. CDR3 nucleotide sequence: TGCGCCAGCAGCCAAGTACTAGCGGGGCCGCTTTGGGAGCAGTTCTTC.

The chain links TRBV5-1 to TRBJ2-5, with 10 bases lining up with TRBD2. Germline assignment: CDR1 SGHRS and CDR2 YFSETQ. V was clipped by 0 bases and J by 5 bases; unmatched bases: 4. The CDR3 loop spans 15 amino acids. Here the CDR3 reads CASSLERGGRETQYF. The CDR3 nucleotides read TGCGCCAGCAGCTTGGAGCGGGGGGGCCGGGAGACCCAGTACTTC.

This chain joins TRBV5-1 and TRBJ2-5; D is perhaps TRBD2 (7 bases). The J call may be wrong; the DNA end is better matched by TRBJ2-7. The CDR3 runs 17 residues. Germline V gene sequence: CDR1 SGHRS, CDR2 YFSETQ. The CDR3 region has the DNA TGCGCCAGCGGTGCAACGATTACGGGGGGCGTTCAATACGAGCAGTACTTC. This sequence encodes CASGATITGGVQYEQYF.

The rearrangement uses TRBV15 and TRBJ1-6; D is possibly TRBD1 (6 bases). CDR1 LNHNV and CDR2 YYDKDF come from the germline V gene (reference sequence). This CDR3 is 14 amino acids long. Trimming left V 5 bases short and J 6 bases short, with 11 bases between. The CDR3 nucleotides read TGTGCCACCAGCCCAGACAGGTTTAATTCACCCCTCCACTTT. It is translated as CATSPDRFNSPLHF.

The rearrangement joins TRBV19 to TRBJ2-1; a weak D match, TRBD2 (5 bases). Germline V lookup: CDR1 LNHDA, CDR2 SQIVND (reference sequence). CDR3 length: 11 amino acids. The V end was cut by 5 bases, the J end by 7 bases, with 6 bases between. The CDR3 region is CASSEGNEQFF. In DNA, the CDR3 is TGTGCCAGTAGTGAGGGAAATGAGCAGTTCTTC.